Following are 30 T cell receptor beta chains from one sample sequenced in a study of human T cells and chemical hapten exposure. TCRdb analysed the RACE reads with MiXCR anew, one entry per CDR3 protein. The sample records 70,000 to 95,000 distinct CDR3 sequences, around 9.4% being singletons. Time point meaning: healthy volunteer bleed at 6 weeks. Unfractionated whole blood was the source from which total RNA was extracted. What was sequenced was whole blood. The receptors come from a female donor in good health. Some clones in this sample may be carry-over from other donors' samples.

This clonotype has just a few counts. The junction departs from the called germline gene at one end, perhaps through a read error. V usage is TRBV5-1 and J usage is TRBJ2-7; TRBD1 might be the D (6 bases). Germline CDR1 reads SGHRS; CDR2 reads YFSETQ. This CDR3 spans 12 amino acids. The CDR3 DNA sequence: TGCGCCAGCAGCTTGGGGACAGACCAGGCAACCTTC. It is translated as CASSLGTDQATF.

This clonotype was seen at least ten times. V gene TRBV10-3 combines with J gene TRBJ2-3; 7 bases map to TRBD1. This CDR3 spans 13 amino acids. Losses at the gene ends were 9 bases for V and 0 bases for J; bases not matched to a gene: 3. Per germline, CDR1 ENHRY and CDR2 SYGVKD. The CDR3 sequence is CAIQTGSTDTQYF. The DNA for the CDR3 is TGTGCCATTCAGACAGGGAGCACAGATACGCAGTATTTT.

This clonotype was counted a single time. A read error may account for a junction end that differs from germline. The chain has TRBV7-9 and TRBJ1-4; possible D gene TRBD1, 5 bases. In germline, CDR1 is SEHNR, CDR2 FQNEAQ (reference sequence). The CDR3 covers 16 residues. CDR3 sequence: CASSSVGADSNEKLLF. In DNA form, the CDR3 reads TGTGCCAGCAGCTCAGTTGGGGCGGACTCTAATGAAAAACTGCTTTTT.

The chain combines TRBV6-6 with TRBJ2-7; 8 nucleotides match TRBD2. The CDR3 consists of 14 residues. Germline lookup yields CDR1 MNHNY and CDR2 SVGAGI (reference sequence). The trim removed 2 bases at V and 3 bases at J, leaving 3 bases unmatched. CDR3 in DNA: TGTGCCAGCAGTTACGGGCGGGGGGTCTACGAGCAGTACTTC. Translating it yields CASSYGRGVYEQYF.

The gene calls are TRBV2 and TRBJ2-5; D is unresolved. Per the germline V gene, CDR1 is SNHLY and CDR2 is FYNNEI. The V gene lost 4 bases and the J gene lost 7 bases, with 19 bases spanning the gap. The length of the CDR3 is 15 residues. CDR3 in amino acids: CASSASRSEDGTQYF. CDR3 bases: TGTGCCAGCAGTGCGTCACGGAGTGAGGACGGGACCCAGTACTTC. The full variable domain, rest sourced from reference TRBV2 and TRBJ2-5, is EPEVTQTPSHQVTQMGQEVILRCVPISNHLYFYWYRQILGQKVEFLVSFYNNEISEKSEIFDDQFSVERPDGSNFTLKIRSTKLEDSAMYFCASSASRSEDGTQYFGPGTRLLVL.

This clonotype was counted at least ten times. V is TRBV20-1 and J is TRBJ2-7, with TRBD1 identical over 7 bases. Germline values: CDR1 DFQATT, CDR2 SNEGSKA (reference sequence). The V and J ends lost 5 bases and 1 base, in that order; junction bases with no gene match: 8. The CDR3 contains 14 residues. CDR3 sequence: CSASTGLTSYEQYF. The CDR3 DNA reads TGCAGTGCTTCGACAGGGCTAACTTCCTACGAGCAGTACTTC.

Details on this clonotype: A read error may explain this, as a much larger clone is one base away. The rearrangement joins TRBV6-6 to TRBJ2-2, with 7 bases aligning to TRBD2. CDR3 length: 17 residues. The germline V gene has CDR1 MNHNY and CDR2 SVGAGI (reference sequence). CDR3 sequence (DNA): TGTGTCAGCAGTCCCCATGACCGGGGGGCGAACACCGGGGAGCTGTTTTTT. Translation gives CVSSPHDRGANTGELFF.

The V and J genes are TRBV5-6 and TRBJ2-3; D not certain. This CDR3 spans 18 amino acids. The germline V and J ends were trimmed by 0 bases and 4 bases, with 21 bases remaining between them. Germline CDR1 is SGHDT and CDR2 is YYEEEE. This CDR3 reads CASSLAQFRTKCADTQYF. CDR3 nucleotides: TGTGCCAGCAGCTTGGCACAATTCAGAACTAAGTGTGCAGATACGCAGTATTTT.

The rearrangement uses TRBV7-9 and TRBJ1-1; D is possibly TRBD1 (5 bases). The CDR3 loop spans 16 amino acids. V was shortened by 3 bases and J by 2 bases, with 16 bases between the two germline ends. Germline assignment: CDR1 SEHNR and CDR2 FQNEAQ (reference sequence). The CDR3 DNA follows: TGTGCCAGCAGCTTGTGGCAGGGTGTCGGAAACACTGAAGCTTTCTTT. It encodes CASSLWQGVGNTEAFF.

This clonotype has at least ten counts. The CDR3 loop reads CASSSLSGGAFNEQFF. The DNA of the CDR3 is TGTGCCAGCAGCTCCCTTAGCGGGGGGGCCTTCAATGAGCAGTTCTTC. The rearrangement joins TRBV7-3 to TRBJ2-1, with TRBD2 matching over 11 bases. This CDR3 comprises 16 residues. J was trimmed by 6 bases and V by 4 bases; bases with no gene match: 8. Germline CDR1 is SGHTA and CDR2 is FQGTGA.

This clonotype was seen a single time. At one of its ends the junction is not consistent with the germline gene, which may arise from a read error. The CDR3 loop is CASSRGSSLGGTESFF. The CDR3 nucleotides read TGTGCCAGCAGCAGAGGGAGCAGTCTTGGGGGCACTGAATCTTTCTTT. The gene calls are TRBV9 and TRBJ1-1, with D possibly being TRBD1 (6 bases). CDR3 length equals 16 residues. Per the germline V gene, CDR1 is SGDLS and CDR2 is YYNGEE.

This clonotype was detected many times. The chain couples TRBV3-1 to TRBJ2-3; weak D call: TRBD2 (7 bases). The germline CDR1 and CDR2 sequences are LGHDT and YNNKEL (reference sequence). The CDR3 is made up of 20 amino acids. V was shortened by 0 bases and J by 3 bases, with 25 bases between the two germline ends. The CDR3 coding sequence is TGTGCCAGCAGCCAAGATCCGGGTGTGGGGCGGGGGCTCCCTACAGATACGCAGTATTTT. It is translated as CASSQDPGVGRGLPTDTQYF.

This clonotype was picked up many times. V and J are TRBV20-1 and TRBJ2-3; D gene uncertain. The CDR3 covers 19 residues. The V and J ends lost 6 bases and 4 bases respectively, with 32 bases between them. Germline CDR1 and CDR2: DFQATT and SNEGSKA (reference sequence). The CDR3 DNA sequence: TGCAGTGCACCAAGACCTCCCCTAGGAGAGGTTGGTTCCTCAGATACGCAGTATTTT. Its protein is CSAPRPPLGEVGSSDTQYF.

The CDR3 protein is CASSYSWRGDTDTQYF. Here the CDR3 DNA reads TGTGCCAGCAGTTACTCGTGGCGGGGAGACACAGATACGCAGTATTTT. The rearrangement uses TRBV6-6 and TRBJ2-3; D perhaps matches TRBD2 (6 bases). This CDR3 region has 16 residues. Per germline, CDR1 MNHNY and CDR2 SVGAGI (reference sequence). V lost 0 bases, J lost 2 bases, and 12 bases lay in between.

The sample holds many counts of this clonotype. CDR3 amino acids: CASSWTGAGEQYF. DNA for the CDR3: TGTGCCAGCAGTTGGACAGGGGCCGGCGAGCAGTACTTC. V usage is TRBV7-9 and J usage is TRBJ2-7; TRBD1 matches at 9 bases. The CDR3 loop spans 13 amino acids. Per the germline V gene, CDR1 is SEHNR and CDR2 is FQNEAQ (reference sequence). Germline trimming cut 6 bases from V and 6 bases from J; bases unmatched to any gene: 6.

This clonotype was seen ten or more times. This chain links TRBV4-2 with TRBJ2-5, with D unresolved. Germline V gene lookup returns CDR1 LGHNA and CDR2 YNFKEQ. The CDR3 extends over 14 amino acids. V gave up 3 bases and J gave up 2 bases, with 10 bases separating them. CDR3 sequence: CASSQVGLQETQYF. CDR3 nucleotide sequence: TGTGCCAGCAGCCAGGTGGGCTTACAAGAGACCCAGTACTTC.

The chain recombines TRBV6-1 with TRBJ2-3; 9 bases are a match to TRBD1. The CDR3 extends over 15 amino acids. V was pared by 7 bases and J by 3 bases, with 8 bases of the junction left unmatched. Per germline, CDR1 MNHNS and CDR2 SASEGT. The CDR3 loop reads CASKEDRGFTDTQYF. The CDR3 DNA reads as TGTGCCAGCAAAGAAGACAGGGGGTTTACAGATACGCAGTATTTT.

This clonotype was seen more than once but under ten times. The chain is built from TRBV4-1 and TRBJ1-5; D is possibly TRBD1 (6 bases). Looked up from germline, CDR1 is MGHRA and CDR2 is YSYEKL. Trimming cost V 1 base and J 1 base, with 14 bases left between them. CDR3 length: 17 amino acids. In DNA form, the CDR3 reads TGCGCCAGCAGCCAAGTTCCAGGGGTTATGAGCAATCAGCCCCAGCATTTT. Translated: CASSQVPGVMSNQPQHF.

Concerning this clonotype: At one end the junction does not follow the germline gene, possibly because of a read error. The chain employs TRBV7-9 and TRBJ1-6, with a possible D match to TRBD1 (5 bases). The CDR3 is 13 amino acids. Germline CDR1 reads SEHNR; CDR2 reads FQNEAQ (reference sequence). Written as DNA, the CDR3 is TGTGTCAGCAGCCAGGGCGTTAATTCACCCCTCCACTTT. It encodes CVSSQGVNSPLHF.

This clonotype turned up a few times. V gene TRBV6-2 or TRBV6-3 combines with J gene TRBJ2-3; TRBD1 matches at 8 bases. Trimming took 0 bases from V and 1 from J; bases not matched to a gene: 9. Germline lookup yields CDR1 MNHEY and CDR2 SVGEGT. The CDR3 loop spans 18 amino acids. CDR3: CASSYSPYRGERTDTQYF. The DNA of the CDR3 is TGTGCCAGCAGTTACTCTCCATACAGGGGGGAGCGCACAGATACGCAGTATTTT.

This clonotype was detected ten times or more. V is TRBV20-1 and J is TRBJ1-2, with no clear D. The CDR3 spans 13 residues. V was cut by 0 bases and J by 8 bases, with 13 bases left in between. Germline V gene sequence: CDR1 DFQATT, CDR2 SNEGSKA (reference sequence). The CDR3 bases are TGCAGTGCTAGAGATCCTGCAGTTGGCGGCTACACCTTC. It yields the protein CSARDPAVGGYTF.

This clonotype was observed a handful of times. The chain is built from TRBV19 and TRBJ2-3; 9 nucleotides line up with TRBD1. The CDR3 is 15 residues long. J was trimmed by 3 bases and V by 6 bases; bases with no gene match: 7. CDR1 and CDR2 from the germline V gene are LNHDA and SQIVND (reference sequence). The CDR3 loop is CASSLQGARTDTQYF. The CDR3 DNA reads TGTGCCAGTAGCTTACAGGGGGCGCGTACAGATACGCAGTATTTT.

This clonotype was picked up many times. CDR3 DNA sequence: TGCAGTGAGAGCTGGCTAGCGAAGGATACGCAGTATTTT. It specifies CSESWLAKDTQYF. The chain recombines TRBV20-1 with TRBJ2-3; the D gene is possibly TRBD2 (6 bases). Trimming cost V 7 bases and J 6 bases, with 17 bases left between them. The V gene's germline CDR1 is DFQATT and CDR2 SNEGSKA (reference sequence). This CDR3 has 13 residues.

The J gene is TRBJ2-2, the V gene TRBV25-1, with D maybe TRBD1 (6 bases). The CDR3 loop spans 17 amino acids. Germline assignment: CDR1 MGHDK and CDR2 SYGVNS. Between the trimmed V and J ends, which lost 1 base and 2 bases, there was a span of 14 bases. The DNA of the CDR3 is TGTGCCAGCAGTGAATTATCGGCAGGGGTAAACACCGGGGAGCTGTTTTTT. This gives the protein CASSELSAGVNTGELFF. The entire variable domain, with the rest obtained from reference TRBV25-1 and TRBJ2-2, is as follows: EADIYQTPRYLVIGTGKKITLECSQTMGHDKMYWYQQDPGMELHLIHYSYGVNSTEKGDLSSESTVSRIRTEHFPLTLESARPSHTSQYLCASSELSAGVNTGELFFGEGSRLTVL.

At least ten counts were recorded for this clonotype. The V call is TRBV18, the J call TRBJ1-1; maybe TRBD1 (6 bases). V dropped 5 bases and J dropped 7 bases, with 14 bases sitting between them. This CDR3 has 13 residues. In germline, CDR1 is KGHSH, CDR2 LQKENI. The CDR3 spells CASSFLTGLEAFF. For the CDR3, the DNA is TGTGCCAGCTCATTTCTGACAGGCCTTGAAGCTTTCTTT.

This clonotype was counted ten times or more. The chain couples TRBV9 to TRBJ1-1, with D possibly being TRBD1 (5 bases). Germline CDR1 is SGDLS and CDR2 is YYNGEE. V lost 7 bases and J 3 bases, leaving 10 bases between the germline ends. CDR3 length: 12 amino acids. CDR3 DNA: TGTGCCAGCCAGGGCTGGGACACTGAAGCTTTCTTT. Translation: CASQGWDTEAFF.

This clonotype was detected only a few times. V and J are TRBV6-5 and TRBJ1-1, with a weak D call TRBD1 (5 bases). Trimming took off 7 bases at V and 0 bases at J, with 24 bases between the two ends. CDR3 length: 18 residues. Germline CDR1 and CDR2: MNHEY and SVGAGI. CDR3 DNA sequence: TGTGCCAGCAAGGCGAACCCGAGACAGCGCGGTTTGAACACTGAAGCTTTCTTT. Its translation: CASKANPRQRGLNTEAFF.

In this sample, this clonotype is medium-sized. The V and J genes are TRBV2 and TRBJ2-3; no clear D gene. Trimming pared 3 bases from V and 2 bases from J, leaving 6 bases between. The germline V gene has CDR1 SNHLY and CDR2 FYNNEI. This CDR3 region has 13 residues. The DNA for the CDR3 is TGTGCCAGCAGTGAGCCTTTCACAGATACGCAGTATTTT. Residues: CASSEPFTDTQYF.

The table lists this clonotype with a few counts. The CDR3 coding sequence is TGTGCCAGCAGTTTAAGGAGACAGTCAAATTCACCCCTCCACTTT. Protein product: CASSLRRQSNSPLHF. This chain links TRBV27 with TRBJ1-6, with a weak D call TRBD1 (5 bases). The CDR3 contains 15 residues. The V end was cut by 2 bases, the J end by 7 bases, with 12 bases between. Per the germline V gene, CDR1 is MNHEY and CDR2 is SMNVEV (reference sequence).

There are many counts of this clonotype. The chain has TRBV6-2 or TRBV6-3 and TRBJ1-2; D perhaps matches TRBD1 (5 bases). The CDR3 extends over 15 amino acids. V lost 7 bases and J lost 4, with 19 bases in between. CDR1 and CDR2 from the germline V gene are MNHEY and SVGEGT. CDR3 sequence (DNA): TGTGCCAGCAAAGACCGGGACGGAGGTCTCTATGGCTACACCTTC. This gives the protein CASKDRDGGLYGYTF.